Listed here is a single T cell receptor beta chain. Its antigen is currently unknown. TRB was amplified from roughly 250 ng of peripheral blood genomic DNA per sample. One tube held mixed TRB-A and TRB-B primer pools for touch-down PCR. After re-calling the multiplex PCR reads, TCRdb lists one entry per CDR3 protein, DNA absent. The sample includes some 12,000 distinct CDR3 sequences. The CDR3 is made up of 14 amino acids. The sample originates from a study of T cell clusters in autoimmune cytopenias. Study-level results: Healthy donors had roughly 3.3-fold more exclusive TRB clusters than active autoimmune hepatitis patients. Primary autoimmune cytopenia patients appeared to lack physiological T cell clusters present in healthy donors. The cluster-lack signature was not seen for secondary cytopenia versus chronic lymphocytic leukemia.

This clonotype originated in a human donor with an autoimmune cytopenia or autoimmune hepatitis (not recorded which). The chain has TRBV12-3 or TRBV12-4 and TRBJ2-7; lacking DNA, the TRBD2 call made by TCRdb goes unchecked. Source material: peripheral blood. The CDR3 reads CASSLLAGGYEQYF.